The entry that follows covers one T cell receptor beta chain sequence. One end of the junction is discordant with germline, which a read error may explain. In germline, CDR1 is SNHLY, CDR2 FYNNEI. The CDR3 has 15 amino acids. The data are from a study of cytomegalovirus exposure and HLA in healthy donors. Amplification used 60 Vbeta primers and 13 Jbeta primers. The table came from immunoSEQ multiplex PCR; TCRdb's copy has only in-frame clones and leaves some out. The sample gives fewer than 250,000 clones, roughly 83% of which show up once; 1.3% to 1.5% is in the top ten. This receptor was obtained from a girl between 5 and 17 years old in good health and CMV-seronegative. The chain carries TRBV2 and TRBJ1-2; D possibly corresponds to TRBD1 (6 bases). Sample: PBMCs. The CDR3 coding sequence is TGTGCCAGCAGGGAAGCTTTGGGACAAAACTATGGCTACACCTTC. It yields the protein CASREALGQNYGYTF.